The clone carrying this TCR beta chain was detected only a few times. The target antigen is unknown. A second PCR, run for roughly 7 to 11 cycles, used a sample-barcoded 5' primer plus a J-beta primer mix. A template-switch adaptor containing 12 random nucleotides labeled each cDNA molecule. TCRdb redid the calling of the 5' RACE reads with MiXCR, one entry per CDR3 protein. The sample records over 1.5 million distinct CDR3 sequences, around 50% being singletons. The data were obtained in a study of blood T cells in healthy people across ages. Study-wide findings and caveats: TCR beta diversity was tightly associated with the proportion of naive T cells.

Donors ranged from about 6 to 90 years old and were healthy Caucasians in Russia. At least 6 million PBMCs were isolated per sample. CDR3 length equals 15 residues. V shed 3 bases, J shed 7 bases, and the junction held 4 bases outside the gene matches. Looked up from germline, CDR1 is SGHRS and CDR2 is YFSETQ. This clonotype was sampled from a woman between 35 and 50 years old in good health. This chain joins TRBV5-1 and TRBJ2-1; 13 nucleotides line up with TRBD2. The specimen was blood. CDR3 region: CASSSGLAGLNEQFF. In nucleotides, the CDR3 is TGCGCCAGCAGCTCGGGACTAGCGGGGCTAAATGAGCAGTTCTTC.